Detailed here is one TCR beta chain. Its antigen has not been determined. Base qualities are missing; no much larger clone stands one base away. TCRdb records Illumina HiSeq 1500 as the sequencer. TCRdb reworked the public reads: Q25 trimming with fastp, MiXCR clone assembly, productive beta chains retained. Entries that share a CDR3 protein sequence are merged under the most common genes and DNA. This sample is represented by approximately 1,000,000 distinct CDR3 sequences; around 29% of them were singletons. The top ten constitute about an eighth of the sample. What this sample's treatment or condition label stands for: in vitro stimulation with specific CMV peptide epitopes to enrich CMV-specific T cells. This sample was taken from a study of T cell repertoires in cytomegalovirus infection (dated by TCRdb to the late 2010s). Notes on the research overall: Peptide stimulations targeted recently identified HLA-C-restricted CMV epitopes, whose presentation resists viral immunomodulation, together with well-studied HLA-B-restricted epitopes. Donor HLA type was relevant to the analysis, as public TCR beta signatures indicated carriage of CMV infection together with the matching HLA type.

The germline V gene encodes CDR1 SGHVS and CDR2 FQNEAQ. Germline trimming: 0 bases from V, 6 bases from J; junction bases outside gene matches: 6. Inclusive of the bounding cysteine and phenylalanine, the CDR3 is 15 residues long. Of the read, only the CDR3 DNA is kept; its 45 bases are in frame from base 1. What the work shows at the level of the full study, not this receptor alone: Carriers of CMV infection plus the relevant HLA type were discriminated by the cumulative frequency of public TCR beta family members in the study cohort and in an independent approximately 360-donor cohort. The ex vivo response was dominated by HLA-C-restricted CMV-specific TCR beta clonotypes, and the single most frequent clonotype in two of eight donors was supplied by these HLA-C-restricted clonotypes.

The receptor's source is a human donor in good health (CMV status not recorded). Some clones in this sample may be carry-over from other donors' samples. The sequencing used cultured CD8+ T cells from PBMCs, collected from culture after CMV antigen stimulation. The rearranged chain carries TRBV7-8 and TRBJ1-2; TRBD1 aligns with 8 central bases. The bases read TGTGCCAGCAGCTTAGCTGGCAGGGGGCGTGATGGCTACACCTTC. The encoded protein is CASSLAGRGRDGYTF.